The present T cell receptor beta chain was sequenced within a study of shared clonotypes between healthy human individuals. Study context: Donors had three CD4 naive, three CD4 memory, two CD8 naive and one CD8 memory plate apiece.

The germline V and J ends were trimmed by 5 bases and 3 bases, with 13 bases remaining between them. Per the germline V gene, CDR1 is SGHTA and CDR2 is FQGTGA. CDR3 length: 14 residues. Assay: immunoSEQ multiplex PCR; the TCRdb copy retains only in-frame clones and omits some. The sample comprises around 1,100,000 clones, about 80% of which are singletons, and approximately 0.95% rests with the top ten. Study observations and caveats: Memory subsets generally showed lower estimated richness than naive subsets.

This clone has only one observation. Antigen: not known. The same CDR3 also results from other DNA sequences found in this sample. Sequencing was performed on memory CD4+ T cells from PBMCs. Specified subset: CD45RA-negative fraction. This TCR was sampled from a man in his late teens or twenties in good health. Some clones in this sample may be carry-over from other donors' samples. V is TRBV7-3 and J is TRBJ1-1; D gene unclear. For the CDR3, the DNA is TGTGCCAGCAGCCTCACCCGGGGTGACACTGAAGCTTTCTTT. It codes for CASSLTRGDTEAFF.